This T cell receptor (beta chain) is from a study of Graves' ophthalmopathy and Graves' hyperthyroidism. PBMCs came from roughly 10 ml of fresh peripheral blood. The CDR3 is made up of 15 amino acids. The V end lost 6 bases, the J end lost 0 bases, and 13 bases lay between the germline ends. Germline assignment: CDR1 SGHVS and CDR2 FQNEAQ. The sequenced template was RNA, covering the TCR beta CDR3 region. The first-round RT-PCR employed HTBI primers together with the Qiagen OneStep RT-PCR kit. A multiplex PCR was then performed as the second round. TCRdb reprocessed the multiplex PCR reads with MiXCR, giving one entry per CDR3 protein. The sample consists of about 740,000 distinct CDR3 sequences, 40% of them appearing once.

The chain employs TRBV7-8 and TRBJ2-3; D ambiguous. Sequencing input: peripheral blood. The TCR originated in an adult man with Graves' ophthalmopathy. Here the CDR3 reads CASSPAEGSTDTQYF. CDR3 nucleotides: TGTGCCAGCAGTCCGGCGGAAGGGAGCACAGATACGCAGTATTTT.